A selection of T cell receptor beta chains follows, all from one sample in a study of control samples from healthy donors and cancer patients. Some clones are missing from TCRdb's copy, which holds only in-frame ones; the method was immunoSEQ multiplex PCR. The profile shows tens of thousands of clones, approximately 87% of them singletons. The sample was blood. These receptors were collected from a man in his 60s in good health. CDR3s include the opening cysteine and the closing phenylalanine or tryptophan. D genes are given only for firm matches. Clone size, where shown, is once, few, many, or a class for clones that have expanded.

>NA|TRBV29-1|TRBJ1-1|NA
CSVEWGLGTEAFF
TGCAGCGTTGAGTGGGGGCTGGGCACTGAAGCTTTCTTT
>NA|TRBV30|TRBJ1-1|NA
CACPTFGGTEAFF
TGTGCCTGTCCTACCTTTGGGGGCACTGAAGCTTTCTTT
>NA|TRBV11-2|TRBJ1-1|NA
CASSLDSWGRPNTEAFF
TGTGCCAGCAGCTTAGATTCCTGGGGACGGCCGAACACTGAAGCTTTCTTT
>NA|TRBV7-9|TRBJ1-3|TRBD1
CASSLDAGGPSGNTIYF
TGTGCCAGCAGCTTAGATGCAGGGGGCCCCTCTGGAAACACCATATATTTT
>NA|TRBV18|TRBJ2-2|NA
CASSPPSGQRNGELFF
TGTGCCAGCTCACCACCATCAGGACAGAGAAACGGGGAGCTGTTTTTT
>few|TRBV29-1|TRBJ1-1|NA
CSVEVSLNTEAFF
TGCAGCGTTGAAGTTTCATTGAACACTGAAGCTTTCTTT
>NA|TRBV24-1|TRBJ2-3|NA
CATAGRGNRAPDTQYF
TGTGCCACCGCTGGCCGGGGGAATAGGGCTCCAGATACGCAGTATTTT
>NA|TRBV5-1|TRBJ1-1|TRBD1
CASSSTGQGWTEAFF
TGCGCCAGCAGCTCGACCGGACAGGGATGGACTGAAGCTTTCTTT
>NA|TRBV6-6|TRBJ1-2|TRBD1
CASSSRTGGGYTF
TGTGCCAGCAGTTCCCGGACAGGGGGCGGCTACACCTTC
>NA|TRBV20-1|TRBJ2-1|NA
CSAPQYNEQFF
TGCAGTGCTCCGCAGTACAATGAGCAGTTCTTC
>NA|TRBV18|TRBJ2-5|NA
CASSARRETQYF
TGTGCCAGCTCAGCACGGCGGGAGACCCAGTACTTC
>NA|TRBV7-2|TRBJ2-7|NA
CASSFGVTSYEQYF
TGTGCCAGCAGCTTTGGGGTTACCTCCTACGAGCAGTACTTC
>few|TRBV28|TRBJ2-7|TRBD1
CASSRHTPGQSKTYEQYF
TGTGCCAGCAGTCGACATACGCCGGGACAGAGTAAGACCTACGAGCAGTACTTC
>NA|TRBV5-4|TRBJ2-7|TRBD2
CASRGGLAVSYEQYF
TGTGCCAGCAGGGGGGGACTAGCGGTTTCCTACGAGCAGTACTTC
>NA|TRBV2|TRBJ2-7|TRBD2
CASSGGLAGVSEQYF
TGTGCCAGCAGTGGGGGACTAGCGGGAGTCTCCGAGCAGTACTTC
>NA|TRBV28|TRBJ1-5|NA
CASSLILGPTGAQHF
TGTGCCAGCAGCCTGATCCTAGGTCCGACGGGCGCCCAGCATTTT
>NA|TRBV6-6|TRBJ1-5|TRBD1
CASSYRDSKNQPQHF
TGTGCCAGCAGTTACCGGGACAGTAAAAATCAGCCCCAGCATTTT
>NA|TRBV3-1/TRBV3-2|TRBJ1-4|NA
CASSQRGLAGEKLFF
TGTGCCAGCAGCCAAAGGGGACTTGCGGGGGAAAAACTGTTTTTT
>NA|TRBV20-1|TRBJ2-1|TRBD2
CSASSGGYNEQFF
TGCAGTGCTAGTAGCGGGGGGTACAATGAGCAGTTCTTC
>NA|TRBV5-1|TRBJ2-5|NA
CASSLLSGFGETQYF
TGCGCCAGCAGCTTGCTATCCGGGTTCGGGGAGACCCAGTACTTC
>once|TRBV13|TRBJ2-3|TRBD2
CASREAGAYTDTQYF
TGTGCCAGCAGGGAAGCGGGGGCTTACACAGATACGCAGTATTTT
>NA|TRBV7-2|TRBJ2-5|TRBD1
CASSIYGTGRGGTQYF
TGTGCCAGCAGCATCTACGGGACAGGGAGAGGGGGGACCCAGTACTTC
>NA|TRBV19|TRBJ1-1|TRBD1
CASSTGQGRRMNTEAFF
TGTGCCAGTAGTACGGGACAGGGCCGGCGCATGAACACTGAAGCTTTCTTT
>once|TRBV19|TRBJ2-1|NA
CASSRGSNEQFF
TGTGCCAGTAGTAGAGGCAGCAATGAGCAGTTCTTC
>NA|TRBV6-5|TRBJ1-1|NA
CASSFGRERRNTEAFF
TGTGCCAGCAGTTTCGGACGGGAACGTCGGAACACTGAAGCTTTCTTT
>NA|TRBV7-9|TRBJ2-2|NA
CASSSDRTNTGELFF
TGTGCCAGCAGCTCGGACAGAACGAACACCGGGGAGCTGTTTTTT
>NA|TRBV6-2/TRBV6-3|TRBJ2-2|TRBD2
CASSYGGSGGRRELFF
TGTGCCAGCAGTTATGGAGGTAGCGGGGGAAGGCGGGAGCTGTTTTTT
>NA|TRBV2|TRBJ2-1|TRBD1
CASRGQGALEDEQFF
TGTGCCAGCAGGGGACAGGGGGCGCTTGAGGATGAGCAGTTCTTC
>once|TRBV5-4|TRBJ2-5|NA
CASSLGVRETQYF
TGTGCCAGCAGCTTAGGAGTCCGTGAGACCCAGTACTTC
>once|TRBV5-1|TRBJ1-3|NA
CASSLGSSGNTIYF
TGCGCCAGCAGCTTGGGGAGCTCTGGAAACACCATATATTTT
>once|TRBV2|TRBJ1-5|TRBD1
CASSGTGNQPQHF
TGTGCCAGCAGTGGGACAGGGAATCAGCCCCAGCATTTT
>few|TRBV6-6|TRBJ1-3|NA
CASSLTSGNTIYF
TGTGCCAGCAGCCTTACTTCGGGAAACACCATATATTTT
>NA|TRBV29-1|TRBJ1-2|NA
CSVAHRAGNGYTF
TGCAGCGTAGCCCACCGGGCAGGAAATGGCTACACCTTC
>few|TRBV7-8|TRBJ2-7|NA
CASSTLERQLYEQYF
TGTGCCAGCAGCACTCTCGAGCGCCAACTCTACGAGCAGTACTTC
>NA|TRBV5-4|TRBJ2-1|TRBD2
CASSLGRGLAGVEQFF
TGTGCCAGCAGCTTGGGGCGGGGACTAGCGGGAGTGGAGCAGTTCTTC
>NA|TRBV9|TRBJ2-5|NA
CASSAERQETQYF
TGTGCCAGCAGCGCCGAGAGACAAGAGACCCAGTACTTC
>NA|TRBV6-5|TRBJ2-7|TRBD1
CASNNRGSSYEQYF
TGTGCCAGCAACAACAGGGGTAGCTCCTACGAGCAGTACTTC
>NA|TRBV28|TRBJ1-2|NA
CASRTGWNYGYTF
TGTGCCAGCAGAACAGGGTGGAACTATGGCTACACCTTC
>NA|TRBV18|TRBJ1-1|NA
CASSRDRDTEAFF
TGTGCCAGCTCACGAGACCGTGACACTGAAGCTTTCTTT
>NA|TRBV5-1|TRBJ2-7|TRBD1
CASSLQGADHEQYF
TGCGCCAGCAGCCTCCAGGGGGCGGATCACGAGCAGTACTTC
>NA|TRBV6-2/TRBV6-3|TRBJ2-5|TRBD2
CASSYGGLAGVETQYF
TGTGCCAGCAGTTACGGGGGACTAGCGGGGGTTGAGACCCAGTACTTC
>NA|TRBV30|TRBJ1-5|TRBD1
CAWTSGGGYSNQPQHF
TGTGCCTGGACGTCAGGGGGGGGATATAGCAATCAGCCCCAGCATTTT
>NA|TRBV4-3|TRBJ2-5|TRBD2
CASSQVAGGRPETQYF
TGCGCCAGCAGCCAAGTGGCGGGGGGACGACCAGAGACCCAGTACTTC
>NA|TRBV12-3/TRBV12-4|TRBJ1-1|NA
CASSFGEGTEAFF
TGTGCCAGCAGTTTTGGGGAGGGCACTGAAGCTTTCTTT
>NA|TRBV6-6|TRBJ1-4|NA
CASTLAVGVRIGLFF
TGTGCCAGCACCCTTGCGGTAGGGGTTAGGATCGGACTGTTTTTT
>NA|TRBV9|TRBJ2-1|TRBD2
CASSFRRGGGAPNEQFF
TGTGCCAGCAGCTTCCGTCGGGGCGGGGGGGCCCCCAATGAGCAGTTCTTC
>NA|TRBV20-1|TRBJ1-1|NA
CSARSGTEAFF
TGCAGTGCTCGAAGCGGCACTGAAGCTTTCTTT
>NA|TRBV9|TRBJ2-3|NA
CASSVEPGGTGNTQYF
TGTGCCAGCAGCGTAGAGCCCGGAGGTACGGGTAATACGCAGTATTTT
>NA|TRBV4-3|TRBJ2-2|NA
CASSQQRENTGELFF
TGCGCCAGCAGCCAACAAAGGGAGAACACCGGGGAGCTGTTTTTT
>NA|TRBV7-9|TRBJ1-4|TRBD1
CASSRGQIEKLFF
TGTGCCAGCAGCCGGGGACAGATCGAAAAACTGTTTTTT
>NA|TRBV6-2/TRBV6-3|TRBJ2-1|TRBD2
CASSYRGSFNEQFF
TGTGCCAGCAGTTATCGCGGGAGCTTCAATGAGCAGTTCTTC
>NA|TRBV2|TRBJ1-1|TRBD1
CASSADRSEAFF
TGTGCCAGCAGCGCGGACAGGAGCGAAGCTTTCTTT
>NA|TRBV30|TRBJ1-2|TRBD1
CAWSRDSNYGYTF
TGTGCCTGGAGTCGGGACAGTAACTATGGCTACACCTTC
>NA|TRBV4-1|TRBJ1-5|TRBD1
CASSPQGATGGSNQPQHF
TGCGCCAGCAGCCCACAGGGGGCTACGGGGGGTAGCAATCAGCCCCAGCATTTT
>NA|TRBV5-1|TRBJ1-2|NA
CASSLDRGRSYGYTF
TGCGCCAGCAGCTTGGACCGGGGGCGGTCCTATGGCTACACCTTC
>NA|TRBV6-2/TRBV6-3|TRBJ1-6|NA
CASSVVNSPLHF
TGTGCCAGCAGCGTGGTTAATTCACCCCTCCACTTT
>NA|TRBV30|TRBJ1-2|NA
CAWSRGYGYTF
TGTGCCTGGAGTCGAGGCTATGGCTACACCTTC
>NA|TRBV7-8|TRBJ2-3|NA
CASTRNDRASRDTQYF
TGTGCCAGCACCCGAAACGACCGGGCTAGCCGAGATACGCAGTATTTT
>NA|TRBV12-3/TRBV12-4|TRBJ1-5|NA
CASSWGLDQPQHF
TGTGCCAGCAGTTGGGGGCTTGATCAGCCCCAGCATTTT
>few|TRBV27|TRBJ2-5|TRBD2
CASSLLTSGGQETQYF
TGTGCCAGCAGTTTATTGACTAGCGGGGGCCAAGAGACCCAGTACTTC